Listed below are T cell receptor beta chains from one sample, sequenced in a study of immune heterogeneity within non-small cell lung tumors. One entry per CDR3 protein results from TCRdb running MiXCR on the multiplex PCR reads. Counted here are some 30,000 distinct CDR3 sequences, 28% occurring once; the ten biggest clones make up approximately 3.9%. Material: lung tumor tissue. These receptors originate from a man in his forties with non-small cell lung cancer. Both conserved end residues are part of each CDR3. Each record gives: J gene, clone size, D gene, V gene, CDR3 protein, CDR3 DNA. D genes are given only for firm matches. Clone size, where shown, is once, few, many, or a class for clones that have expanded.

TRBJ2-1	.	TRBD1	TRBV5-6	CASSLASLGQSYNEQFF	TGTGCCAGCAGCTTGGCTAGTTTGGGACAGAGCTACAATGAGCAGTTCTTC
TRBJ1-3	many	TRBD1	TRBV30	CACGQGRNTIYF	TGTGCCTGTGGACAGGGTAGAAACACCATATATTTT
TRBJ2-1	.	TRBD2	TRBV6-1	CASSPKTSGATEQFF	TGTGCCAGCAGTCCCAAGACTAGCGGTGCGACAGAGCAGTTCTTC
TRBJ2-3	few	.	TRBV20-1	CSAPRSRYEALSTDTQYF	TGCAGTGCTCCTCGATCGCGGTACGAGGCACTTAGCACAGATACGCAGTATTTT
TRBJ1-1	.	.	TRBV30	CAYNRGLNTEAFF	TGTGCCTACAACCGGGGATTGAACACTGAAGCTTTCTTT
TRBJ2-2	.	TRBD2	TRBV10-2	CASSTGPSGREHGELFF	TGCGCCAGCAGCACCGGGCCTAGCGGGAGGGAGCACGGGGAGCTGTTTTTT
TRBJ2-7	few	.	TRBV11-3	CASSLDHEQYF	TGTGCCAGCAGCTTAGATCACGAGCAGTACTTC
TRBJ2-5	.	.	TRBV11-1	CASSHRGTGQETQYF	TGTGCCAGCAGCCATCGAGGCACAGGACAAGAGACCCAGTACTTC
TRBJ2-3	.	TRBD2	TRBV5-6	CASSRAVPSGRTDTQYF	TGTGCCAGCAGCCGGGCGGTTCCAAGCGGGAGGACAGATACGCAGTATTTT
TRBJ2-5	few	.	TRBV30	CAWSVLETQYF	TGTGCCTGGAGTGTACTGGAGACCCAGTACTTC
TRBJ2-2	.	TRBD1	TRBV6-5	CASSYWAGGTGELFF	TGTGCCAGCAGTTACTGGGCAGGGGGCACCGGGGAGCTGTTTTTT
TRBJ2-7	many	.	TRBV12-3/TRBV12-4	CASSLATGSSYEQYF	TGTGCCAGCAGTTTAGCGACAGGCAGCTCCTACGAGCAGTACTTC
TRBJ2-3	.	.	TRBV5-1	CASSFGGDTQYF	TGCGCCAGCAGCTTCGGGGGAGATACGCAGTATTTT
TRBJ2-3	.	.	TRBV20-1	CSARNPFSTDTQYF	TGCAGTGCTAGAAATCCCTTTAGCACAGATACGCAGTATTTT
TRBJ2-3	.	TRBD2	TRBV5-8	CASSSGGLASTDTQYF	TGTGCCAGCAGCTCGGGGGGACTAGCGAGCACAGATACGCAGTATTTT
TRBJ1-2	many	.	TRBV10-2	CASSDAGRLGGYGYTF	TGCGCCAGCAGTGACGCAGGGAGGTTAGGGGGCTATGGCTACACCTTC
TRBJ1-1	.	TRBD1	TRBV14	CASSQDLGQGNTEAFF	TGTGCCAGCAGCCAAGATTTAGGACAGGGGAACACTGAAGCTTTCTTT
TRBJ2-7	many	TRBD1	TRBV6-1	CASRRQGMSEQYF	TGTGCCAGCAGGCGACAGGGGATGAGCGAGCAGTACTTC
TRBJ1-2	.	TRBD1	TRBV11-1	CASSFSSGTGNCYTF	TGTGCCAGCAGCTTTTCTTCAGGGACAGGGAATTGCTACACCTTC
TRBJ2-3	.	.	TRBV28	CASSTGSADTQYF	TGTGCCAGCAGTACCGGTAGCGCAGATACGCAGTATTTT
TRBJ1-1	.	.	TRBV3-1	CASSWGSTEAFF	TGTGCCAGCAGCTGGGGGAGCACTGAAGCTTTCTTT
TRBJ1-4	few	TRBD1	TRBV5-1	CASSPQGGRDEKLFF	TGCGCCAGCAGCCCCCAGGGGGGGCGCGATGAAAAACTGTTTTTT
TRBJ2-2	few	.	TRBV6-1	CASSSVRGVTGELFF	TGTGCCAGCAGTTCCGTCAGGGGGGTCACCGGGGAGCTGTTTTTT
TRBJ2-1	many	.	TRBV4-2	CASSHERGEQFF	TGTGCCAGCAGCCACGAAAGGGGTGAGCAGTTCTTC
TRBJ2-7	few	.	TRBV5-4	CASSSGTLFYEQYF	TGTGCCAGCAGCTCCGGGACACTTTTTTACGAGCAGTACTTC
TRBJ2-7	.	TRBD2	TRBV10-3	CAIIESVREVSYEQYF	TGTGCCATCATTGAGTCGGTACGGGAGGTATCGTACGAGCAGTACTTC
TRBJ1-1	.	.	TRBV5-5	CASSPRTGNTEAFF	TGTGCCAGCAGCCCGCGGACGGGGAACACTGAAGCTTTCTTT
TRBJ2-7	once	.	TRBV6-2/TRBV6-3	CASSVSQGSSYKQYF	TGTGCCAGCAGTGTTTCTCAGGGAAGCTCCTACAAGCAGTACTTC
TRBJ2-7	many	TRBD1	TRBV30	CAWSERQGKFTYEQYF	TGTGCCTGGAGTGAACGACAGGGGAAGTTCACGTACGAGCAGTACTTC
TRBJ1-5	many	.	TRBV6-1	CASSVNSGNQPQHF	TGTGCCAGCAGTGTAAACTCGGGCAATCAGCCCCAGCATTTT
TRBJ1-1	.	.	TRBV9	CSSSVGPLNTEAFF	TGTTCCAGCAGCGTAGGGCCTCTGAACACTGAAGCTTTCTTT
TRBJ2-1	.	.	TRBV20-1	CSAQLVSNEQFF	TGCAGTGCTCAACTAGTGAGCAATGAGCAGTTCTTC
TRBJ2-7	.	TRBD1	TRBV5-4	CASSLAGTGGYEQYF	TGTGCCAGCAGCTTGGCCGGGACAGGGGGATACGAGCAGTACTTC
TRBJ1-4	few	.	TRBV29-1	CSARTEAEKLFF	TGCAGCGCTCGGACAGAGGCGGAAAAACTGTTTTTT
TRBJ2-3	few	TRBD2	TRBV10-3	CAISGELAGKADTQYF	TGTGCCATCAGTGGGGAACTAGCGGGAAAGGCAGATACGCAGTATTTT
TRBJ2-1	few	.	TRBV20-1	CSASGGRGHMGEQFF	TGCAGTGCTAGTGGGGGGCGCGGACATATGGGTGAGCAGTTCTTC
TRBJ1-5	many	.	TRBV28	CASGRGARNQPQHF	TGTGCCAGCGGACGGGGGGCTCGGAATCAGCCCCAGCATTTT
TRBJ2-7	few	TRBD2	TRBV11-3	CASSRTSGEYEQYF	TGTGCCAGCAGTCGGACTAGCGGCGAGTACGAGCAGTACTTC
TRBJ2-2	.	.	TRBV18	CASSRGTPNTGELFF	TGTGCCAGCTCACGAGGCACTCCGAACACCGGGGAGCTGTTTTTT
TRBJ1-2	few	.	TRBV30	CAWSNLLKVDYGYTF	TGTGCCTGGAGTAACTTACTAAAAGTCGACTATGGCTACACCTTC